Included here is one TCR beta chain sequence, with context. Per the original methods: Amplifying reference gene primers gave estimates of nucleated cell counts. Libraries were prepared by immunoSEQ multiplex PCR; TCRdb keeps only in-frame clonotypes and omits some of them. The V and J calls and clone size come from that table; D and trimming were worked out from the DNA. Of approximately 210,000 clones in the sample, almost 90% were seen once. There are 11 residues in the CDR3. The data originate from a study of blood T cell repertoires in COVID-19. Study summary: The origin of the acute and convalescent COVID-19 samples was the United States, Italy and Spain. T cells, B-cell-depleted T cells, or PBMCs supplied cDNA or gDNA.

Source material: peripheral blood. This clonotype originated in a man aged 18 to 30 with active or convalescent COVID-19. The chain carries TRBV21-1 and TRBJ1-2; the table names TRBD1, a call not compared with the DNA. TRBV21-1 corresponds to a pseudogene. CDR3 region: CARQGARGYTF. CDR3 nucleotides: TGTGCCAGACAGGGGGCGCGGGGCTACACCTTC.